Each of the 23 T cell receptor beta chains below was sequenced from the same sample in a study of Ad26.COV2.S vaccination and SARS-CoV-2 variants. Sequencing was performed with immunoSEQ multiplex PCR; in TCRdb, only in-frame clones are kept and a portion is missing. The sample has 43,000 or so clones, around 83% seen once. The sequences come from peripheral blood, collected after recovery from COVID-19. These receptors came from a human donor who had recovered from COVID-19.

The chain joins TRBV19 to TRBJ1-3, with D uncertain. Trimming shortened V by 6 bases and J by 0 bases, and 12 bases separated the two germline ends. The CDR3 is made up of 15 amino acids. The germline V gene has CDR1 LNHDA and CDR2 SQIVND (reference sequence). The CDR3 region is CASRYDRSSGNTIYF. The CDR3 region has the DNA TGTGCCAGTAGGTATGATCGGAGCTCTGGAAACACCATATATTTT.

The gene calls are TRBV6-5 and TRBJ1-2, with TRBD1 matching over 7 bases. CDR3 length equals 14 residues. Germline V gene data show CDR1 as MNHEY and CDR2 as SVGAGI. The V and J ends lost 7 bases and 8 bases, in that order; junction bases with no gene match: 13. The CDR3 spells CASTQPTGTEGYTF. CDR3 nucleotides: TGTGCCAGCACTCAACCCACCGGGACAGAAGGCTACACCTTC.

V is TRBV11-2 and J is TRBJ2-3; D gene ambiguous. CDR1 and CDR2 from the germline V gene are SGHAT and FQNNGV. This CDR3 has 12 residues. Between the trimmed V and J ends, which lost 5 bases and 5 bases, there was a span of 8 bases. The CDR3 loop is CASSLLIDTQYF. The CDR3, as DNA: TGTGCCAGCAGCCTCCTAATAGATACGCAGTATTTT.

CDR3: CASSVHRGLNSGANVLTF. The CDR3 DNA is TGTGCCAGCAGCGTTCACAGGGGACTGAACTCTGGGGCCAACGTCCTGACTTTC. The gene calls are TRBV9 and TRBJ2-6; D perhaps matches TRBD1 (7 bases). The V end lost 2 bases, the J end lost 0 bases, and 15 bases lay between the germline ends. This CDR3 comprises 18 residues. Germline V CDR1 and CDR2: SGDLS, YYNGEE. Drawing the rest from reference TRBV9 and TRBJ2-6, the complete variable domain is DSGVTQTPKHLITATGQRVTLRCSPRSGDLSVYWYQQSLDQGLQFLIQYYNGEERAKGNILERFSAQQFPDLHSELNLSSLELGDSALYFCASSVHRGLNSGANVLTFGAGSRLTVL.

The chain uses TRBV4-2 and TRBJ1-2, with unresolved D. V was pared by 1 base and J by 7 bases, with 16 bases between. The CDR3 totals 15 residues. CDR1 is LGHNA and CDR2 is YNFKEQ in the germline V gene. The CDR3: CASSQARRTPSGYTF. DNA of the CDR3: TGTGCCAGCAGCCAAGCGCGGAGAACCCCCTCTGGCTACACCTTC.

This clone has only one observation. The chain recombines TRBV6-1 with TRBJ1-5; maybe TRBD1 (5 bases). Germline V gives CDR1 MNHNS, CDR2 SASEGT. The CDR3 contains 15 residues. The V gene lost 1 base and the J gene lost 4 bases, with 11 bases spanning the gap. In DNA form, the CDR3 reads TGTGCCAGCAGTGAAGAATGGCAGGGAAATCAGCCCCAGCATTTT. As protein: CASSEEWQGNQPQHF.

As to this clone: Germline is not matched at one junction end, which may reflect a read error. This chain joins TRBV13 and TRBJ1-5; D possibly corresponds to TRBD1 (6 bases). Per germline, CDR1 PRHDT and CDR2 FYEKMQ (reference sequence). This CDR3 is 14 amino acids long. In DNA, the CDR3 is TGTGCCAGCAGCCTAGGGGGTAGCAATCAGCCCCAGCATTTT. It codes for CASSLGGSNQPQHF.

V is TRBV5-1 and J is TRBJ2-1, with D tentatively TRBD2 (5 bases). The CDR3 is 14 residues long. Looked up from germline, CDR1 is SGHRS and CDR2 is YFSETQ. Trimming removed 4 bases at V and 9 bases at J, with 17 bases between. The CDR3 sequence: CASSATGGSLEQFF. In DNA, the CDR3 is TGCGCCAGCAGCGCGACTGGAGGAAGTCTTGAGCAGTTCTTC.

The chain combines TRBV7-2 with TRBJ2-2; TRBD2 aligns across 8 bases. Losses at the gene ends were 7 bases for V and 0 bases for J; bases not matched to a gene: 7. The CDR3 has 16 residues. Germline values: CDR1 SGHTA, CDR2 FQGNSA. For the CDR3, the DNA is TGTGCCAGCATCAGTGCGGGAGGAACGAACACCGGGGAGCTGTTTTTT. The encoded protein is CASISAGGTNTGELFF. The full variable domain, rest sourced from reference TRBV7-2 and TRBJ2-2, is GAGVSQSPSNKVTEKGKDVELRCDPISGHTALYWYRQSLGQGLEFLIYFQGNSAPDKSGLPSDRFSAERTGGSVSTLTIQRTQQEDSAVYLCASISAGGTNTGELFFGEGSRLTVL.

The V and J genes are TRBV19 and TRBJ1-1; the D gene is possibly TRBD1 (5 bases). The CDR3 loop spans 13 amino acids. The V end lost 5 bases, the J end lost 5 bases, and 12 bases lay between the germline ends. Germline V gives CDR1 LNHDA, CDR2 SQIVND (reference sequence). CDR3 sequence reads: CASSYSSGTEAFF. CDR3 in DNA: TGTGCCAGTAGTTATTCTTCAGGGACTGAAGCTTTCTTT.

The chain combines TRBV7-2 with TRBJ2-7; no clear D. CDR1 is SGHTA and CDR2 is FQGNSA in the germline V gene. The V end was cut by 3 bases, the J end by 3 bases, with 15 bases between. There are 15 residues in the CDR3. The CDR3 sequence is CASSFGPHELYEQYF. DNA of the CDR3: TGTGCCAGCAGCTTCGGGCCTCACGAACTCTACGAGCAGTACTTC.

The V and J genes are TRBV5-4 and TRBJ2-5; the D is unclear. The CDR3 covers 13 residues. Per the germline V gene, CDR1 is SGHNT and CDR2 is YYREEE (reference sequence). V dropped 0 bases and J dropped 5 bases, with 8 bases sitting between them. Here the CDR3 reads CASSLAHRETQYF. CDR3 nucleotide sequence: TGTGCCAGCAGCTTGGCGCACCGGGAGACCCAGTACTTC.

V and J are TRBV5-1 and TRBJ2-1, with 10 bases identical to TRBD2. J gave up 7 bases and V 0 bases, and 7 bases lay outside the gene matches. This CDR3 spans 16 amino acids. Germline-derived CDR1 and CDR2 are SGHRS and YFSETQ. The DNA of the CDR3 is TGCGCCAGCAGCTTGGAATTAGCGGGAGGCGTAAATGAGCAGTTCTTC. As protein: CASSLELAGGVNEQFF.

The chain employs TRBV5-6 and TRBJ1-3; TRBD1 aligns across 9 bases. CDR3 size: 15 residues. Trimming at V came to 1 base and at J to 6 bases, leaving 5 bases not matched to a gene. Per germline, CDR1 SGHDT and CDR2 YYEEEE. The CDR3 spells CASSLWDREENTIYF. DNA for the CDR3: TGTGCCAGCAGCTTGTGGGACAGGGAGGAAAACACCATATATTTT.

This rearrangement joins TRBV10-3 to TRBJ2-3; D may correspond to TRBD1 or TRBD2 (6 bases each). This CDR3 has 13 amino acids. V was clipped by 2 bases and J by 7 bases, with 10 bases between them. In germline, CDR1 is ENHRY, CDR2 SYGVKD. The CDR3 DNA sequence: TGTGCCATCAGTGAGGGGGGGCAAAATACGCAGTATTTT. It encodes CAISEGGQNTQYF.

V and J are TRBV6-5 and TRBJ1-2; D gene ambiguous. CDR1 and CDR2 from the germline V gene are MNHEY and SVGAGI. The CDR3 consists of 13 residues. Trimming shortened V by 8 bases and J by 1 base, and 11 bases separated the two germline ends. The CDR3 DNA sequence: TGTGCCAGCCTTGGGTCCTATAACTATGGCTACACCTTC. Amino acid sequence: CASLGSYNYGYTF.

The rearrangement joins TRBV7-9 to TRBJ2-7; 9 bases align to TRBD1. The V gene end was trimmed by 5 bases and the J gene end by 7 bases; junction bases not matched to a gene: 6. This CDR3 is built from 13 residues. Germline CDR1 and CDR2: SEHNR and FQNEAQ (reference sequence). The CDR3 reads CASSPGQGGEQYF. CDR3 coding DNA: TGTGCCAGCAGCCCGGGACAGGGAGGGGAGCAGTACTTC.

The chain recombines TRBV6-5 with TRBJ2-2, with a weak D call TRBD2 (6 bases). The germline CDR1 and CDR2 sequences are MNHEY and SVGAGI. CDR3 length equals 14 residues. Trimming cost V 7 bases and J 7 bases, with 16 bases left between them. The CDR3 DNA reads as TGTGCCAGCATTCCATTCCCGGGGGACGGGGAGCTGTTTTTT. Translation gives CASIPFPGDGELFF.

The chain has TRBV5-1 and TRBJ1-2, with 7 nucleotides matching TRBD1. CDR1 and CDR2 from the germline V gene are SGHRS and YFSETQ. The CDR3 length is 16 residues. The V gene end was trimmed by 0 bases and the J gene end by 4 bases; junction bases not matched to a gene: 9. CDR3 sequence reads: CASSLDRDRAGYGYTF. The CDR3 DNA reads TGCGCCAGCAGCTTGGACAGGGACAGAGCCGGCTATGGCTACACCTTC.

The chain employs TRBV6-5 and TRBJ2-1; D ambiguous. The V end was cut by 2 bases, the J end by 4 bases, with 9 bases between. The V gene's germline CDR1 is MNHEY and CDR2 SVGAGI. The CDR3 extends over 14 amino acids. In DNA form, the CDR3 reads TGTGCCAGCAGTTACCTGGACCAATACAATGAGCAGTTCTTC. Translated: CASSYLDQYNEQFF.

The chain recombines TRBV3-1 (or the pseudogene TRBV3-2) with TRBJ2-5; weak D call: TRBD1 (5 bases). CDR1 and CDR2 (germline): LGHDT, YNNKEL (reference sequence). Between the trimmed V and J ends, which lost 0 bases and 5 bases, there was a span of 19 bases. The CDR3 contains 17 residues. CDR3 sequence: CASSQEGQGAIEETQYF. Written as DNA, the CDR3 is TGTGCCAGCAGCCAAGAGGGGCAGGGCGCAATAGAGGAGACCCAGTACTTC.

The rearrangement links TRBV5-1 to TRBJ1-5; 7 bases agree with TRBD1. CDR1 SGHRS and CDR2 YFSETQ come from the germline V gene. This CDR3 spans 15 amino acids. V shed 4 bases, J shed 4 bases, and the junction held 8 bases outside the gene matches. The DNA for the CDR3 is TGCGCCAGCAGCCGGGAGGGACAGAAGAATCAGCCCCAGCATTTT. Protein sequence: CASSREGQKNQPQHF.

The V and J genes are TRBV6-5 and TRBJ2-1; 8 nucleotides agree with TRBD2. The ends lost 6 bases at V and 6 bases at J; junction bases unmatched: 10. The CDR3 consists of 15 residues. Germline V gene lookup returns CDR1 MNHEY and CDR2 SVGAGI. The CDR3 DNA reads TGTGCCAGCAGGAAGCGGGAGCCCCCTGGCAATGAGCAGTTCTTC. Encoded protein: CASRKREPPGNEQFF.